The 5 T cell receptor beta chains presented below share a single source sample, sequenced in a study of regulatory T cells in long-lasting Graves disease. According to the study, TCR beta libraries were built with iRepertoire HTBI primers and CDR3-region Arm-PCR. TCRdb itself ran the multiplex PCR reads through MiXCR, one entry per CDR3 protein. Seen here are hundreds of thousands of distinct CDR3 sequences, about 22% observed once, and the top ten hold about 7%. Documented time point: persistent/refractory GD, antithyroid drugs over 5 years with positive TRAb. Scientists built the TCR library using RNA that was extracted from PBMCs. The sequences come from peripheral blood mononuclear cells (PBMCs), collected when the disease was refractory, from a patient treated with antithyroid drugs. Source of these receptors: a female donor with Graves disease.

J is TRBJ1-6 and V is TRBV3-1; 7 bases match TRBD1. CDR1 and CDR2 (germline): LGHDT, YNNKEL (reference sequence). The CDR3 length is 12 residues. V was clipped by 6 bases and J by 11 bases; unmatched bases: 4. The CDR3 region has the DNA TGTGCCAGCAGACCTGGACAGGCACCCCTCCACTTT. Protein: CASRPGQAPLHF. The full variable domain, completed using reference TRBV3-1 and TRBJ1-6, is DTAVSQTPKYLVTQMGNDKSIKCEQNLGHDTMYWYKQDSKKFLKIMFSYNNKELIINETVPNRFSPKSPDKAHLNLHINSLELGDSAVYFCASRPGQAPLHFGNGTRLTVT.

This chain uses TRBV10-2 with TRBJ2-3; TRBD2 matches 13 bases. J was trimmed by 7 bases and V by 6 bases; bases with no gene match: 13. Looked up from germline, CDR1 is WSHSY and CDR2 is SAAADI. CDR3 size: 17 residues. The CDR3 is CASSRPTSGREGYTQYF. The CDR3 nucleotides are TGCGCCAGCAGCCGGCCCACTAGCGGGAGGGAAGGATATACGCAGTATTTT.

Many counts were recorded for this clonotype. This sequence joins TRBV2 and TRBJ2-5; weak D call: TRBD1 (6 bases). Trimming left V 3 bases short and J 4 bases short, with 15 bases between. CDR3 length: 15 residues. Germline V gives CDR1 SNHLY, CDR2 FYNNEI. In DNA, the CDR3 is TGTGCCAGCAGTGAGGTAACAGGGAGTCGAGAGACCCAGTACTTC. Amino acids: CASSEVTGSRETQYF.

CDR3 region: CASSPLAKQGKTEAFF. CDR3 bases: TGTGCCAGCAGCCCCCTCGCGAAACAGGGTAAAACTGAAGCTTTCTTT. The rearrangement uses TRBV3-1 and TRBJ1-1, with a weak D call TRBD1 (6 bases). The CDR3 has 16 amino acids. Per germline, CDR1 LGHDT and CDR2 YNNKEL (reference sequence). V gave up 4 bases and J gave up 5 bases, with 20 bases separating them.

The CDR3 is CASSLVPGVQPQHF. The CDR3 nucleotides are TGCGCCAGCAGCTTGGTCCCCGGAGTTCAGCCCCAGCATTTT. The gene calls are TRBV5-1 and TRBJ1-5; D is undetermined. Germline loops: CDR1 SGHRS, CDR2 YFSETQ. The CDR3 consists of 14 residues. Trimming shortened V by 0 bases and J by 6 bases, and 10 bases separated the two germline ends.